This T cell receptor beta chain was retrieved from a study of blood T cell repertoires in COVID-19. Whole-study context: The United States, Italy and Spain were the sources of the acute and convalescent COVID-19 samples. PBMCs, B-cell-depleted T cells, or T cells provided the cDNA or gDNA that made up the material.

This CDR3 has 13 residues. V was pared by 8 bases and J by 1 base, with 2 bases of the junction left unmatched. Germline V gene data show CDR1 as LNHDA and CDR2 as SQIVND (reference sequence). In the original analysis: Reference gene primer amplification in the assay estimated nucleated cell counts. Here immunoSEQ multiplex PCR was the method, and the copy in TCRdb shows in-frame clones only, minus some. The V and J calls and clone size were taken over from that table, and D and trimming were inferred from the DNA. The sample yields 35,000 to 45,000 clones, approximately 85% seen once. The sequence derives from a human donor in a cohort sampled during active COVID-19. The source material was peripheral blood. This chain links TRBV19 with TRBJ1-5; TRBD1 agrees at 7 bases. The CDR3 region is CASGDRSNQPQHF. CDR3 sequence (DNA): TGTGCCAGTGGGGACAGAAGCAATCAGCCCCAGCATTTT.